This entry describes one TCR beta chain. Per the study methods: Nucleated cell number was recorded as an estimate derived from reference gene primer amplification. The repertoire was sequenced with immunoSEQ multiplex PCR; TCRdb's copy has only in-frame clones and lacks some. D and trimming were read from the DNA, whereas the V and J calls and clone size are those reported in that table. The table includes about 210,000 clones, roughly 90% detected once. The germline V gene encodes CDR1 SGHTA and CDR2 FQGNSA. This CDR3 has 15 residues. Trimming removed 1 base at V and 2 bases at J, with 11 bases between. The data are from a study of blood T cell repertoires in COVID-19. Study information: Sites in the United States, Italy and Spain provided acute and convalescent COVID-19 samples. T cells, B-cell-depleted T cells, or PBMCs supplied cDNA or gDNA.

The chain couples TRBV7-2 to TRBJ1-2, with D unclear. The sequence came from a middle-aged woman with acute or convalescent COVID-19. Sequenced input: peripheral blood. CDR3 protein: CASSLEYRANYGYTF. CDR3 bases: TGTGCCAGCAGCTTAGAGTACAGAGCCAACTATGGCTACACCTTC.